Each of the 31 T cell receptor beta chains below was sequenced from the same sample in a study of cytomegalovirus exposure and HLA in healthy donors. PCR involved 60 Vbeta and 13 Jbeta primers. Libraries were prepared by immunoSEQ multiplex PCR; TCRdb keeps only in-frame clonotypes and omits some of them. The sample carries around 140,000 clones, 60% to 80% recorded once. Sequencing input: PBMCs. These receptors originate from a male donor in good health and CMV-seronegative.

V gene TRBV30 combines with J gene TRBJ2-3; TRBD1 aligns across 9 bases. The junction had 5 bases not matched to a gene; V was cut back by 3 bases and J by 7 bases. Germline CDR1 reads GTSNPN; CDR2 reads SVGIG (reference sequence). CDR3 size: 13 residues. CDR3 bases: TGTGCCTGGAGCGCCGGGACAGGGTATACGCAGTATTTT. It yields the protein CAWSAGTGYTQYF.

The V gene is TRBV6-5, the J gene TRBJ2-7; 7 bases map to TRBD2. V was clipped by 7 bases and J by 0 bases; unmatched bases: 9. This CDR3 has 15 amino acids. CDR1 is MNHEY and CDR2 is SVGAGI in the germline V gene. CDR3 sequence reads: CASIGGEGSSYEQYF. The CDR3 DNA follows: TGTGCCAGCATTGGAGGGGAGGGAAGCTCCTACGAGCAGTACTTC.

The chain combines TRBV30 with TRBJ1-3; D is unresolved. CDR1 is GTSNPN and CDR2 is SVGIG in the germline V gene (reference sequence). V was cut by 0 bases and J by 3 bases, with 9 bases left in between. The CDR3 has 14 amino acids. CDR3 residues: CAWSVRPGGNTIYF. CDR3 bases: TGTGCCTGGAGTGTACGTCCAGGTGGAAACACCATATATTTT.

This chain joins TRBV15 and TRBJ1-5; 10 bases match TRBD1. This CDR3 comprises 17 residues. The germline V gene encodes CDR1 LNHNV and CDR2 YYDKDF (reference sequence). The trim removed 5 bases at V and 0 bases at J, leaving 7 bases unmatched. The CDR3 here is CATSDPGQGFSNQPQHF. CDR3 DNA sequence: TGTGCCACCAGCGATCCGGGACAGGGGTTTAGCAATCAGCCCCAGCATTTT.

This clone has only a few counts. The CDR3 DNA follows: TGTGCCATCAGCCCCGGGACAGGGGGGGTGGCCGGGGAGCTGTTTTTT. Protein: CAISPGTGGVAGELFF. The gene calls are TRBV10-3 and TRBJ2-2; 11 bases map to TRBD1. This CDR3 spans 16 amino acids. The V segment lost 6 bases and the J segment 6 bases; nucleotides outside the gene matches: 9. Germline lookup yields CDR1 ENHRY and CDR2 SYGVKD.

This chain uses TRBV5-6 with TRBJ2-5, with TRBD2 identical over 11 bases. The J call may be mistaken, given a closer DNA end match to TRBJ2-7. There are 17 residues in the CDR3. In germline, CDR1 is SGHDT, CDR2 YYEEEE. The CDR3 loop reads CASSLVRTSGGTGEQYF. The CDR3, as DNA: TGTGCCAGCAGCTTGGTCCGCACTAGCGGGGGTACGGGCGAGCAGTACTTC.

The V and J genes are TRBV6-8 and TRBJ2-5; 10 bases are a match to TRBD2. This CDR3 comprises 13 residues. CDR1 is MNHGY, CDR2 SAAAGT, per germline. Trimming cost V 7 bases and J 3 bases; bases outside gene matches: 2. The CDR3 DNA sequence: TGTGCCAGCACTAGCGGGGGAAAAGAGACCCAGTACTTC. Translated, it gives CASTSGGKETQYF.

This chain uses TRBV6-5 with TRBJ2-7; 9 nucleotides align to TRBD1. The V segment lost 6 bases and the J segment 2 bases; nucleotides outside the gene matches: 8. Germline V lookup: CDR1 MNHEY, CDR2 SVGAGI. The CDR3 totals 15 residues. The CDR3 bases are TGTGCCAGCAGGGGACCGGGACAGGGCACCTACGAGCAGTACTTC. Protein product: CASRGPGQGTYEQYF.

The chain carries TRBV6-1 and TRBJ1-1, with a tentative D call TRBD1 (6 bases). The germline V and J ends were trimmed by 5 bases and 4 bases, with 11 bases remaining between them. CDR3 length: 13 residues. Germline values: CDR1 MNHNS, CDR2 SASEGT. CDR3 protein: CASSYQGSTEAFF. The DNA for the CDR3 is TGTGCCAGCAGTTATCAGGGGAGCACTGAAGCTTTCTTT.

V gene TRBV7-3 combines with J gene TRBJ1-6, with D possibly being TRBD1 (5 bases). The length of the CDR3 is 12 residues. V gave up 3 bases and J gave up 9 bases, with 6 bases separating them. The V gene's germline CDR1 is SGHTA and CDR2 FQGTGA. The CDR3 sequence: CASSLGGSPLHF. As DNA, the CDR3 is TGTGCCAGCAGCTTGGGGGGTTCACCCCTCCACTTT.

The chain has TRBV30 and TRBJ1-2; TRBD1 aligns across 7 bases. V shed 0 bases and J 4 bases; nucleotides not matched to a gene: 2. CDR1 GTSNPN and CDR2 SVGIG come from the germline V gene (reference sequence). The CDR3 runs 13 residues. The CDR3 DNA is TGTGCCTGGAGTGTAGGGACAGTCTATGGCTACACCTTC. Its translation: CAWSVGTVYGYTF.

As for this clone: The junction does not match germline at one end; this may be a read error. The chain uses TRBV7-2 and TRBJ2-5; 8 positions match TRBD1. The DNA end is more similar to TRBJ2-7, so the J call may be wrong. Germline V lookup: CDR1 SGHTA, CDR2 FQGNSA. The CDR3 is made up of 15 amino acids. The CDR3 DNA sequence: TGTGCCAGCGGCTTTCCTGCCGGACAGGGCTACGAGCAGTACTTC. Protein: CASGFPAGQGYEQYF.

The chain recombines TRBV7-9 with TRBJ1-6, with 10 bases identical to TRBD1. This CDR3 has 16 residues. V shed 5 bases and J 5 bases; nucleotides not matched to a gene: 6. CDR1 is SEHNR, CDR2 FQNEAQ, per germline (reference sequence). CDR3 DNA sequence: TGTGCCAGCAGCCCGTCGACAGGGGGCCATAATTCACCCCTCCACTTT. It translates to CASSPSTGGHNSPLHF.

The rearrangement links TRBV7-9 to TRBJ2-3; 7 bases line up with TRBD2. Germline CDR1 reads SEHNR; CDR2 reads FQNEAQ (reference sequence). CDR3 length equals 15 residues. After removal of 5 bases from V and 2 bases from J, the junction contained 7 bases not matched to a gene. CDR3 DNA sequence: TGTGCCAGCAGCCCCCCCGGGACTAACACAGATACGCAGTATTTT. Translated, it gives CASSPPGTNTDTQYF.

The genes are TRBV5-6 and TRBJ2-5, with unresolved D. The DNA matches TRBJ2-7 better at its end, which makes the J call doubtful. The V gene's germline CDR1 is SGHDT and CDR2 YYEEEE. The CDR3 is 14 residues long. CDR3 protein: CASATYGVTYEQYF. DNA of the CDR3: TGTGCCAGCGCTACCTATGGAGTTACCTACGAGCAGTACTTC.

This rearrangement joins TRBV21-1 to TRBJ1-2. TRBV21-1 is a documented pseudogene. The CDR3 covers 17 residues. CDR3 in DNA: TGTGCCAGCAGCAAGTTGTGTTACGCTACCTATCCCTATGGCTACACCTTC. This sequence encodes CASSKLCYATYPYGYTF.

With regard to this clone: An end of the junction does not agree with germline; a read error may underlie this. V is TRBV5-4 and J is TRBJ2-1; D may correspond to TRBD1 or TRBD2 (5 bases each). The CDR3 covers 13 residues. CDR1 and CDR2 (germline): SGHNT, YYREEE (reference sequence). CDR3 amino acids: CASSLGRVNEQFF. For the CDR3, the DNA is TGTGCCAGCAGTTTGGGACGGGTCAATGAGCAGTTCTTC.

The rearrangement uses TRBV30 and TRBJ2-3; 14 positions match TRBD2. The CDR3 is made up of 16 amino acids. V lost 1 base, J lost 1 base, and 1 base stayed unmatched. Germline values: CDR1 GTSNPN, CDR2 SVGIG (reference sequence). CDR3 sequence: CAWSAGLAGGTDTQYF. CDR3 in DNA: TGTGCCTGGAGTGCGGGACTAGCGGGGGGCACAGATACGCAGTATTTT.

The CDR3 is CASSLLGNTEAFF. The CDR3 DNA sequence: TGTGCCAGCAGCTTGCTCGGGAACACTGAAGCTTTCTTT. The V gene is TRBV5-5, the J gene TRBJ1-1; D not certain. The germline V gene has CDR1 SGHKS and CDR2 YYEKEE (reference sequence). V lost 1 base and J 1 base, leaving 5 bases between the germline ends. The CDR3 runs 13 residues.

The chain has TRBV5-8 and TRBJ2-7; D is perhaps TRBD2 (5 bases). V was clipped by 2 bases and J by 7 bases, with 13 bases between them. The CDR3 loop spans 13 amino acids. Germline V gene sequence: CDR1 SGHTS, CDR2 YDEGEE. The CDR3 region is CASSLPTRGEQYF. CDR3 DNA sequence: TGTGCCAGCAGCTTACCTACCCGAGGGGAGCAGTACTTC. Full variable domain (outside the CDR3, taken from reference TRBV5-8 and TRBJ2-7): EAGVTQSPTHLIKTRGQQATLRCSPISGHTSVYWYQQALGLGLQFLLWYDEGEERNRGNFPPRFSGRQFPNYSSELNVNALELEDSALYLCASSLPTRGEQYFGPGTRLTVT.

This clone was seen repeatedly, ten times or more. The chain links TRBV6-4 to TRBJ2-1, with 11 bases lining up with TRBD2. This CDR3 has 15 residues. Germline V lookup: CDR1 MRHNA, CDR2 SNTAGT. V was clipped by 0 bases and J by 6 bases; unmatched bases: 1. CDR3 amino acids: CASSDSSGGANEQFF. CDR3 bases: TGTGCCAGCAGTGACTCTAGCGGGGGGGCCAATGAGCAGTTCTTC.

The CDR3 loop reads CASSSDTHTGELFF. CDR3 DNA sequence: TGTGCCAGTAGTAGCGACACACACACCGGGGAGCTGTTTTTT. V gene TRBV19 combines with J gene TRBJ2-2, with unresolved D. There are 14 residues in the CDR3. Germline V gene data show CDR1 as LNHDA and CDR2 as SQIVND (reference sequence). The ends were cut back, 4 bases at V and 3 bases at J, with 9 bases in the middle. The full variable domain, in which reference TRBV19 and TRBJ2-2 provide the parts outside the CDR3, is DGGITQSPKYLFRKEGQNVTLSCEQNLNHDAMYWYRQDPGQGLRLIYYSQIVNDFQKGDIAEGYSVSREKKESFPLTVTSAQKNPTAFYLCASSSDTHTGELFFGEGSRLTVL.

The J gene is TRBJ1-3, the V gene TRBV11-2; unclear D gene. CDR1 is SGHAT and CDR2 is FQNNGV in the germline V gene. Trimming removed 4 bases from V and 11 bases from J, with 9 bases in between. The CDR3 runs to 11 residues. In DNA, the CDR3 is TGTGCCAGCAGCTCCCGCTCGGCCATATATTTT. As protein: CASSSRSAIYF.

The J gene is TRBJ1-1, the V gene TRBV2, with D possibly matching TRBD1 (5 bases). The germline V gene has CDR1 SNHLY and CDR2 FYNNEI. V was trimmed by 8 bases and J by 1 base, leaving 14 bases between them. The CDR3 covers 14 residues. The CDR3 DNA follows: TGTGCCAGCCTCCTTGCAGGGTGGAACACTGAAGCTTTCTTT. It yields the protein CASLLAGWNTEAFF.

The CDR3 region has the DNA TGTGCCAGTAGTAGGGGGGGGGATCAGCCCCAGCATTTT. Amino acid sequence: CASSRGGDQPQHF. The chain carries TRBV19 and TRBJ1-5; TRBD1 is a possible D gene (5 bases). Germline V lookup: CDR1 LNHDA, CDR2 SQIVND (reference sequence). CDR3 length: 13 amino acids. Trimming removed 4 bases from V and 5 bases from J, with 9 bases in between.

This clone is a singleton in its sample. This sequence joins TRBV5-8 and TRBJ1-2, with 9 bases that match TRBD1. The CDR3 covers 16 residues. Germline V gene lookup returns CDR1 SGHTS and CDR2 YDEGEE. The V segment lost 4 bases and the J segment 2 bases; nucleotides outside the gene matches: 9. CDR3 sequence reads: CASSNIQGAWNYGYTF. CDR3 sequence (DNA): TGTGCCAGCAGCAATATACAGGGGGCTTGGAACTATGGCTACACCTTC.

This clone turned up a few times. The CDR3 sequence: CASSRLGATNEKLFF. The CDR3 DNA reads as TGTGCCAGTAGTAGGCTGGGAGCCACTAATGAAAAACTGTTTTTT. The genes are TRBV19 and TRBJ1-4, with D hard to call. The CDR3 extends over 15 amino acids. The V gene's germline CDR1 is LNHDA and CDR2 SQIVND (reference sequence). V lost 4 bases, J lost 2 bases, and 11 bases lay in between.

The chain links TRBV18 to TRBJ2-2, with 8 bases aligning to TRBD1. The V and J ends lost 0 bases and 7 bases, in that order; junction bases with no gene match: 7. Germline-derived CDR1 and CDR2 are KGHSH and LQKENI. The CDR3 consists of 16 residues. CDR3 coding DNA: TGTGCCAGCTCACCACCGGGGGACAGGTCTATCGGGGAGCTGTTTTTT. It codes for CASSPPGDRSIGELFF.

J is TRBJ2-3 and V is TRBV5-4, with TRBD2 identical over 8 bases. The CDR3 runs 15 residues. Germline V gene data show CDR1 as SGHNT and CDR2 as YYREEE (reference sequence). V lost 6 bases and J lost 5; bases outside the gene matches: 11. The CDR3 loop reads CASIGGGPSGDTQYF. CDR3 DNA: TGTGCCAGCATCGGCGGGGGGCCATCCGGAGATACGCAGTATTTT.

The CDR3 DNA sequence: TGTGCCAGCAGCTTAGCGGGGACAAAGAATCAGCCCCAGCATTTT. Encoded protein: CASSLAGTKNQPQHF. The chain joins TRBV7-2 to TRBJ1-5, with D perhaps TRBD1 (6 bases). V was shortened by 0 bases and J by 4 bases, with 10 bases between the two germline ends. The germline V gene encodes CDR1 SGHTA and CDR2 FQGNSA. This CDR3 region has 15 residues.

This chain links TRBV5-6 with TRBJ2-7, with D hard to call. Germline V gives CDR1 SGHDT, CDR2 YYEEEE. This CDR3 is 14 amino acids long. The V end lost 4 bases, the J end lost 6 bases, and 17 bases lay between the germline ends. DNA of the CDR3: TGTGCCAGCAGCCGGGTCGCAAAGTACGGCGAGCAGTACTTC. It yields the protein CASSRVAKYGEQYF.